These 21 T cell receptor beta chains originate from one sample sequenced in a study of T cell repertoires in cytomegalovirus infection. One entry per CDR3 protein, called by TCRdb with MiXCR from the reads. The sample holds roughly 160,000 distinct CDR3 sequences, less than 25% seen once. No antigens are known for them. Sequenced here: CD8+ T cells from cultured PBMCs, sampled from culture after CMV antigen stimulation. The source of these receptors is a human donor in good health (CMV status not recorded). Some clones in this sample may be carry-over from other donors' samples.

The rearrangement uses TRBV6-5 and TRBJ1-5; TRBD1 matches 7 bases. Unmatched junction bases numbered 3, after V lost 0 bases and J lost 4 bases. The CDR3 contains 15 residues. Germline CDR1 is MNHEY and CDR2 is SVGAGI. The CDR3 protein is CASSYSTGTNQPQHF. CDR3 bases: TGTGCCAGCAGTTACTCGACAGGGACAAATCAGCCCCAGCATTTT.

This clonotype was recorded at least ten times. The chain couples TRBV7-2 to TRBJ1-1; 7 bases are shared with TRBD1. CDR1 is SGHTA and CDR2 is FQGNSA in the germline V gene. The CDR3 runs to 13 residues. The V gene end was trimmed by 1 base and the J gene end by 4 bases; junction bases not matched to a gene: 0. CDR3 bases: TGTGCCAGCAGCTTAGGACAGGGCACTGAAGCTTTCTTT. Its protein product is CASSLGQGTEAFF. Together with reference TRBV7-2 and TRBJ1-1, the CDR3 gives the full variable domain: GAGVSQSPSNKVTEKGKDVELRCDPISGHTALYWYRQSLGQGLEFLIYFQGNSAPDKSGLPSDRFSAERTGGSVSTLTIQRTQQEDSAVYLCASSLGQGTEAFFGQGTRLTVV.

This chain connects TRBV3-1 to TRBJ1-2; a weak D match, TRBD1 (5 bases). V shed 3 bases and J shed 6 bases, with 14 bases lying between them. Germline V gene data show CDR1 as LGHDT and CDR2 as YNNKEL (reference sequence). This CDR3 is 14 amino acids long. Written as DNA, the CDR3 is TGTGCCAGCAGCCACCTCCCGGGGCAGGATGGCTACACCTTC. It specifies CASSHLPGQDGYTF. Filled out from reference TRBV3-1 and TRBJ1-2, the complete variable domain reads DTAVSQTPKYLVTQMGNDKSIKCEQNLGHDTMYWYKQDSKKFLKIMFSYNNKELIINETVPNRFSPKSPDKAHLNLHINSLELGDSAVYFCASSHLPGQDGYTFGSGTRLTVV.

The chain joins TRBV12-5 to TRBJ2-5; 7 nucleotides line up with TRBD1. The V segment lost 5 bases and the J segment 5 bases; nucleotides outside the gene matches: 8. The CDR3 contains 14 residues. In germline, CDR1 is LGHNT, CDR2 FRNRAP. CDR3 protein: CASGNDRVNETQYF. In nucleotides, the CDR3 is TGTGCTAGTGGTAATGACAGGGTGAATGAGACCCAGTACTTC.

The chain couples TRBV4-3 to TRBJ2-1; no firm D call. Per the germline V gene, CDR1 is LGHNA and CDR2 is YSLEER. Trimming took off 0 bases at V and 0 bases at J, with 6 bases between the two ends. The CDR3 length is 15 residues. In DNA, the CDR3 is TGCGCCAGCAGCCAAGAACTTAGCTCCTACAATGAGCAGTTCTTC. It is translated as CASSQELSSYNEQFF.

The chain employs TRBV4-1 and TRBJ2-7, with 12 bases identical to TRBD1. With 1 base clipped from V and 4 bases from J, the junction kept 5 bases outside the gene matches. This CDR3 has 16 amino acids. Germline V gives CDR1 MGHRA, CDR2 YSYEKL. The CDR3, as DNA: TGCGCCAGCAGCCAAGTTTGGGGACAGGGGGCTTACGAGCAGTACTTC. It specifies CASSQVWGQGAYEQYF.

The rearrangement uses TRBV7-9 and TRBJ1-1; the D gene is possibly TRBD1 (5 bases). The CDR3 is made up of 18 amino acids. Germline values: CDR1 SEHNR, CDR2 FQNEAQ (reference sequence). Deletions cut 9 bases from V and 4 bases from J, with 30 bases between. CDR3: CASTYPGGDGRGSTEAFF. CDR3 coding DNA: TGTGCCAGTACCTACCCCGGGGGGGATGGGAGGGGAAGCACTGAAGCTTTCTTT. The full variable domain, rest sourced from reference TRBV7-9 and TRBJ1-1, is DTGVSQNPRHKITKRGQNVTFRCDPISEHNRLYWYRQTLGQGPEFLTYFQNEAQLEKSRLLSDRFSAERPKGSFSTLEIQRTEQGDSAMYLCASTYPGGDGRGSTEAFFGQGTRLTVV.

The gene calls are TRBV4-1 and TRBJ1-5; D gene ambiguous. CDR3 length: 12 amino acids. The V gene's germline CDR1 is MGHRA and CDR2 YSYEKL. V gave up 1 base and J gave up 8 bases, with 6 bases separating them. In DNA form, the CDR3 reads TGCGCCAGCAGCCAAGGGGAAGAGCCCCAGCATTTT. Translated: CASSQGEEPQHF.

The chain is built from TRBV5-5 and TRBJ1-2, with TRBD1 matching over 12 bases. The CDR3 has 15 amino acids. Per germline, CDR1 SGHKS and CDR2 YYEKEE (reference sequence). After removal of 3 bases from V and 8 bases from J, the junction contained 8 bases not matched to a gene. The CDR3 is CASSSPGQGAKGYTF. The CDR3 nucleotides read TGTGCCAGCAGCTCGCCGGGACAGGGGGCAAAGGGCTACACCTTC.

The rearrangement links TRBV9 to TRBJ1-6; D unclear. This CDR3 contains 15 residues. The V and J ends lost 3 bases and 7 bases respectively, with 14 bases between them. The germline gives CDR1 SGDLS, CDR2 YYNGEE. This chain's CDR3 is CASSAGGVGNSPLHF. The CDR3 region has the DNA TGTGCCAGCAGCGCTGGTGGGGTGGGAAATTCACCCCTCCACTTT. Filled out from reference TRBV9 and TRBJ1-6, the complete variable domain reads DSGVTQTPKHLITATGQRVTLRCSPRSGDLSVYWYQQSLDQGLQFLIQYYNGEERAKGNILERFSAQQFPDLHSELNLSSLELGDSALYFCASSAGGVGNSPLHFGNGTRLTVT.

This clonotype occurred a few times. This chain joins TRBV7-9 and TRBJ1-1; 7 nucleotides agree with TRBD1. This CDR3 comprises 16 residues. V gave up 3 bases and J gave up 2 bases; unmatched junction bases: 9. Per germline, CDR1 SEHNR and CDR2 FQNEAQ (reference sequence). CDR3 in amino acids: CASSFGQAGSNTEAFF. CDR3 DNA sequence: TGTGCCAGCAGCTTTGGACAGGCCGGTTCTAACACTGAAGCTTTCTTT.

The chain combines TRBV7-9 with TRBJ2-5; TRBD1 agrees at 7 bases. Per germline, CDR1 SEHNR and CDR2 FQNEAQ (reference sequence). V gave up 5 bases and J gave up 0 bases; unmatched junction bases: 9. CDR3 size: 16 residues. CDR3 amino acids: CASSTSGQKYQETQYF. CDR3 DNA sequence: TGTGCCAGCAGCACATCGGGACAGAAGTACCAAGAGACCCAGTACTTC.

This clonotype was counted between two and nine times. The chain couples TRBV6-2 or TRBV6-3 to TRBJ2-1; TRBD1 matches at 7 bases. The V segment lost 1 base and the J segment 4 bases; nucleotides outside the gene matches: 7. Germline assignment: CDR1 MNHEY and CDR2 SVGEGT. The CDR3 covers 16 residues. CDR3 DNA sequence: TGTGCCAGCAGTTACTTTACTGGACAGGAGTACAATGAGCAGTTCTTC. The encoded protein is CASSYFTGQEYNEQFF.

This clonotype was observed a handful of times. The rearrangement links TRBV7-8 to TRBJ2-5; the match to TRBD2 covers 9 bases. Germline CDR1 SGHVS, CDR2 FQNEAQ. This CDR3 has 19 residues. With V trimmed by 4 bases and J by 0 bases, 15 bases remained unmatched. The CDR3: CASSSAFEAGGRYQETQYF. The CDR3 DNA sequence: TGTGCCAGCAGCTCAGCGTTCGAAGCGGGGGGTCGGTACCAAGAGACCCAGTACTTC. The entire variable domain, with the rest obtained from reference TRBV7-8 and TRBJ2-5, is as follows: GAGVSQSPRYKVAKRGQDVALRCDPISGHVSLFWYQQALGQGPEFLTYFQNEAQLDKSGLPSDRFFAERPEGSVSTLKIQRTQQEDSAVYLCASSSAFEAGGRYQETQYFGPGTRLLVL.

This chain uses TRBV6-2 or TRBV6-3 with TRBJ1-1; the D gene is possibly TRBD1 (5 bases). Germline loops: CDR1 MNHEY, CDR2 SVGEGT. The CDR3 has 14 residues. V was pared by 9 bases and J by 1 base, with 15 bases between. CDR3 region: CARNHRDPNTEAFF. The CDR3 region has the DNA TGTGCCAGGAACCACCGGGACCCGAACACTGAAGCTTTCTTT.

The chain couples TRBV7-9 to TRBJ1-2; possible D gene TRBD1, 6 bases. V lost 4 bases, J lost 6 bases, and 15 bases lay in between. Germline V gives CDR1 SEHNR, CDR2 FQNEAQ (reference sequence). The length of the CDR3 is 14 residues. In nucleotides, the CDR3 is TGTGCCAGCAGCTCCATGGGGGGCAATCATGGCTACACCTTC. Translating it yields CASSSMGGNHGYTF.

The chain has TRBV12-3 or TRBV12-4 and TRBJ1-1; a weak D match, TRBD1 (6 bases). This CDR3 is built from 14 residues. V lost 2 bases to trimming and J lost 7 bases, with 14 bases between them. CDR3 nucleotide sequence: TGTGCCAGCAGTTTATCGGGGGGCTATGATGAAGCTTTCTTT. Translated: CASSLSGGYDEAFF.

This clonotype was seen a handful of times. Written as DNA, the CDR3 is TGTGCCATCACTGAACAGGGGGGCCAATATGGCTACACCTTC. This encodes CAITEQGGQYGYTF. V is TRBV10-3 and J is TRBJ1-2; TRBD1 matches at 8 bases. Germline V gives CDR1 ENHRY, CDR2 SYGVKD. This CDR3 has 14 residues. V was clipped by 7 bases and J by 5 bases; unmatched bases: 9.

The chain is built from TRBV6-8 and TRBJ1-5; 8 bases are a match to TRBD1. CDR1 is MNHGY and CDR2 is SAAAGT in the germline V gene. CDR3 size: 14 residues. V lost 2 bases, J lost 5 bases, and 2 bases stayed unmatched. The CDR3 DNA is TGTGCCAGCAGTTACCAGACAGGGGATCAGCCCCAGCATTTT. Amino acids: CASSYQTGDQPQHF.

This chain connects TRBV7-2 to TRBJ1-4; D gene uncertain. V was pared by 3 bases and J by 4 bases, with 9 bases between. The CDR3 sequence is 14 residues long. Germline-derived CDR1 and CDR2 are SGHTA and FQGNSA. The CDR3 sequence is CASSFGPVNEKLFF. Written as DNA, the CDR3 is TGTGCCAGCAGCTTCGGGCCAGTTAATGAAAAACTGTTTTTT.

The chain is built from TRBV11-2 and TRBJ2-1; 9 nucleotides align to TRBD2. The V gene's germline CDR1 is SGHAT and CDR2 FQNNGV. This CDR3 contains 16 residues. V trimming: 0 bases; J trimming: 5 bases; junction bases outside the gene matches: 5. The CDR3 nucleotides are TGTGCCAGCAGCTTAGAAGGCGGGGGGGCCCACAATGAGCAGTTCTTC. Its translation is CASSLEGGGAHNEQFF.